Below, 24 T cell receptor beta chains from the same sample are listed, as sequenced in a study of T cells in Graves' hyperthyroidism and ophthalmopathy. Using RNA transcripts as the source, TCR beta CDR3 regions were amplified. With the HTBI primer set, the TCR CDR3 went through a first round of RT-PCR. TCRdb called the multiplex PCR reads again in MiXCR, with one record for every CDR3 protein. The repertoire holds about 350,000 distinct CDR3 sequences, around 18% seen once, with 15% to 19% in the top ten. Sequenced: blood. The receptors come from a middle-aged woman with Graves' ophthalmopathy.

This clonotype has ten or more counts. Here the CDR3 DNA reads TGTGCCAGCAGTGAAATTGGGACAGGGGGTTTGTTGGCCGGGGAGCTGTTTTTT. Protein product: CASSEIGTGGLLAGELFF. The V call is TRBV25-1, the J call TRBJ2-2, with 11 nucleotides matching TRBD1. Germline CDR1 reads MGHDK; CDR2 reads SYGVNS. The trim removed 2 bases at V and 6 bases at J, leaving 11 bases unmatched. The CDR3 has 18 amino acids.

This clonotype appeared many times. J is TRBJ2-7 and V is TRBV6-1, with D possibly matching TRBD2 (6 bases). Germline CDR1 and CDR2: MNHNS and SASEGT. The ends were cut back, 1 base at V and 12 bases at J, with 13 bases in the middle. The CDR3 is 12 amino acids. This chain's CDR3 is CASSEGPGVRYF. In DNA form, the CDR3 reads TGTGCCAGCAGTGAAGGGCCGGGGGTGCGGTACTTC.

At least ten counts were recorded for this clonotype. This rearrangement joins TRBV20-1 to TRBJ2-7; 8 bases fit TRBD1. Germline V lookup: CDR1 DFQATT, CDR2 SNEGSKA (reference sequence). The CDR3 extends over 15 amino acids. The junction had 11 bases not matched to a gene; V was cut back by 3 bases and J by 4 bases. In DNA form, the CDR3 reads TGCAGTGCTAGTAAATCGGGACAGGATCTTTACGAGCAGTACTTC. Its protein is CSASKSGQDLYEQYF.

At least ten counts were recorded for this clonotype. This chain connects TRBV28 to TRBJ2-6; D is perhaps TRBD1 (5 bases). Germline assignment: CDR1 MDHEN and CDR2 SYDVKM. The CDR3 has 18 residues. The V gene lost 5 bases and the J gene lost 0 bases, with 17 bases spanning the gap. CDR3 sequence reads: CASSNRSWRLSGANVLTF. Written as DNA, the CDR3 is TGTGCCAGCAGTAACAGGTCCTGGAGACTCTCTGGGGCCAACGTCCTGACTTTC.

This clonotype has at least ten counts. The CDR3 DNA is TGTGCCAGCAGCCAAAATCCGGGACGAAGCTCTGAAGCTTTCTTT. Its protein is CASSQNPGRSSEAFF. The genes are TRBV14 and TRBJ1-1, with D possibly matching TRBD1 (5 bases). V lost 2 bases and J lost 6, with 16 bases in between. The CDR3 consists of 15 residues. Looked up from germline, CDR1 is SGHDN and CDR2 is FVKESK.

The table lists this clonotype with many counts. The J gene is TRBJ2-7, the V gene TRBV6-5; 13 bases line up with TRBD2. V dropped 7 bases and J dropped 3; count of bases not matched to a gene: 6. Germline V gene data show CDR1 as MNHEY and CDR2 as SVGAGI. The CDR3 is 15 amino acids. The DNA of the CDR3 is TGTGCCAGCACCGGACTAGCGGGAGTCGGCTACGAGCAGTACTTC. Its translation: CASTGLAGVGYEQYF.

The rearrangement joins TRBV6-2 or TRBV6-3 to TRBJ2-7; 10 bases line up with TRBD2. The trim removed 6 bases at V and 6 bases at J, leaving 8 bases unmatched. From germline, CDR1 is MNHEY and CDR2 SVGEGT. The CDR3 runs 14 residues. As DNA, the CDR3 is TGTGCCAGCAGCTACATGAGCGGGAGGGTCGAGCAGTACTTC. This codes for CASSYMSGRVEQYF.

This clonotype was counted at least ten times. The chain has TRBV5-1 and TRBJ2-7; D possibly corresponds to TRBD2 (6 bases). The ends were cut back, 7 bases at V and 7 bases at J, with 15 bases in the middle. The CDR3 has 12 amino acids. Germline CDR1 SGHRS, CDR2 YFSETQ. CDR3 region: CASRGMREEQYF. The CDR3 coding sequence is TGCGCCAGCCGGGGGATGAGGGAGGAGCAGTACTTC.

This clonotype appeared many times. The J gene is TRBJ2-2, the V gene TRBV6-2 or TRBV6-3; the D is unclear. Germline CDR1 is MNHEY and CDR2 is SVGEGT. The CDR3 is 16 residues long. With 6 bases removed from V and 0 bases from J, the gap between germline ends came to 14 bases. The CDR3 nucleotides are TGTGCCAGCAGAAATGCAGGAAACGCGAACACCGGGGAGCTGTTTTTT. Its protein is CASRNAGNANTGELFF.

In its sample, this clonotype was seen many times. V is TRBV20-1 and J is TRBJ2-7; D is perhaps TRBD2 (5 bases). Germline V CDR1 and CDR2: DFQATT, SNEGSKA (reference sequence). CDR3 length equals 12 residues. V gave up 3 bases and J gave up 5 bases, with 11 bases separating them. The CDR3 nucleotides are TGCAGTGCTAGTCCGGGATTCGACGAGCAGTACTTC. As protein: CSASPGFDEQYF.

There are a few counts of this clonotype. This rearrangement joins TRBV6-1 to TRBJ2-2; D is perhaps TRBD2 (6 bases). Trimming pared 6 bases from V and 7 bases from J, leaving 9 bases between. Germline CDR1 reads MNHNS; CDR2 reads SASEGT. The CDR3 loop spans 12 amino acids. CDR3 nucleotide sequence: TGTGCCAGCAGGGGAGCGGGCGGGGAGCTGTTTTTT. Amino acid sequence: CASRGAGGELFF.

This clonotype appeared many times. The chain links TRBV30 to TRBJ2-7; 8 bases agree with TRBD2. Germline CDR1 and CDR2: GTSNPN and SVGIG (reference sequence). The V and J ends lost 4 bases and 6 bases, in that order; junction bases with no gene match: 8. The CDR3 spans 13 residues. The CDR3 DNA reads as TGTGCCTGGAAGCTCCTCGGGGGGGGCGAGCAGTACTTC. Its translation is CAWKLLGGGEQYF. The whole variable domain, remainder taken from reference TRBV30 and TRBJ2-7, is SQTIHQWPATLVQPVGSPLSLECTVEGTSNPNLYWYRQAAGRGLQLLFYSVGIGQISSEVPQNLSASRPQDRQFILSSKKLLLSDSGFYLCAWKLLGGGEQYFGPGTRLTVT.

With regard to this clonotype: Being one base from a much bigger clone, this may be a read error. The gene calls are TRBV28 and TRBJ2-5; 11 bases match TRBD1. Germline-derived CDR1 and CDR2 are MDHEN and SYDVKM. The CDR3 has 18 amino acids. CDR3 bases: TGTGCCAACAGTTGGCGGGACAGGGGGAATTTTTGGCAAGAGACCCAGTACTTC. This encodes CANSWRDRGNFWQETQYF.

A few counts support this clonotype. The genes are TRBV4-2 and TRBJ2-7, with TRBD2 matching over 9 bases. CDR1 and CDR2 from the germline V gene are LGHNA and YNFKEQ. The CDR3 runs to 17 residues. Germline trimming cut 0 bases from V and 3 bases from J; bases unmatched to any gene: 9. The CDR3: CASSQDRASGNYYEQYF. The DNA for the CDR3 is TGTGCCAGCAGCCAAGATAGGGCTAGCGGGAACTACTACGAGCAGTACTTC.

This clonotype came up many times. The V and J genes are TRBV7-9 and TRBJ2-5; D call uncertain. Per the germline V gene, CDR1 is SEHNR and CDR2 is FQNEAQ (reference sequence). The V end was cut by 6 bases, the J end by 0 bases, with 11 bases between. This CDR3 spans 14 amino acids. The CDR3 reads CASSPTVYQETQYF. DNA for the CDR3: TGTGCCAGCAGTCCAACCGTGTACCAAGAGACCCAGTACTTC.

V gene TRBV27 combines with J gene TRBJ1-2; D call uncertain. V was cut by 3 bases and J by 10 bases, with 15 bases left in between. This CDR3 has 13 amino acids. The germline CDR1 and CDR2 sequences are MNHEY and SMNVEV (reference sequence). CDR3: CASSFGQNSAYTF. In DNA form, the CDR3 reads TGTGCCAGCAGTTTCGGGCAAAACTCTGCCTACACCTTC.

The chain uses TRBV12-3 or TRBV12-4 and TRBJ2-4; TRBD1 aligns across 9 bases. Losses at the gene ends were 5 bases for V and 5 bases for J; bases not matched to a gene: 4. The CDR3 spans 14 residues. The CDR3 region has the DNA TGTGCCAGCAGTCTCGGGACAGGGCAAAACATTCAGTACTTC. It yields the protein CASSLGTGQNIQYF.

This clonotype was counted ten times or more. The rearrangement uses TRBV11-1 and TRBJ1-2, with a weak D call TRBD1 (6 bases). Per germline, CDR1 SGHAT and CDR2 FQDESV (reference sequence). CDR3 length equals 16 residues. V was shortened by 3 bases and J by 3 bases, with 17 bases between the two germline ends. The CDR3 DNA follows: TGTGCCAGCAGCTTTAAGGGAGGTGAGGGGGACTATGGCTACACCTTC. Its translation: CASSFKGGEGDYGYTF.

In this sample, this clonotype turned up many times. V is TRBV28 and J is TRBJ2-6; D may be TRBD1 (5 bases). The CDR3 is 15 residues long. Looked up from germline, CDR1 is MDHEN and CDR2 is SYDVKM. Trimming took 5 bases from V and 1 from J, leaving 9 bases between them. For the CDR3, the DNA is TGTGCCAGCAGTGTTCAGGGATCTGGGGCCAACGTCCTGACTTTC. This gives the protein CASSVQGSGANVLTF.

This chain links TRBV20-1 with TRBJ2-5, with D uncertain. Germline values: CDR1 DFQATT, CDR2 SNEGSKA (reference sequence). With 6 bases removed from V and 1 base from J, the gap between germline ends came to 12 bases. The CDR3 totals 13 residues. Here the CDR3 DNA reads TGCAGTGCCAGAAGGCCGGCCCAAGAGACCCAGTACTTC. Protein sequence: CSARRPAQETQYF.

This chain links TRBV6-1 with TRBJ2-7, with a weak D call TRBD2 (6 bases). The CDR3 length is 15 residues. Germline loops: CDR1 MNHNS, CDR2 SASEGT. V was trimmed by 4 bases and J by 1 base, leaving 14 bases between them. CDR3: CASSGAGTGSYEQYF. In DNA form, the CDR3 reads TGTGCCAGCAGTGGGGCCGGGACTGGATCCTACGAGCAGTACTTC.

This clonotype was counted between two and nine times. The chain uses TRBV7-9 and TRBJ2-7; 7 bases line up with TRBD2. Per germline, CDR1 SEHNR and CDR2 FQNEAQ (reference sequence). CDR3 size: 14 residues. V lost 7 bases and J lost 7; bases outside the gene matches: 13. The CDR3 region is CASTSGGDAREQYF. CDR3 DNA: TGTGCCAGCACCTCGGGAGGAGACGCGCGGGAGCAGTACTTC. Using reference TRBV7-9 and TRBJ2-7 for the parts outside the CDR3, the full variable domain is DTGVSQNPRHKITKRGQNVTFRCDPISEHNRLYWYRQTLGQGPEFLTYFQNEAQLEKSRLLSDRFSAERPKGSFSTLEIQRTEQGDSAMYLCASTSGGDAREQYFGPGTRLTVT.

This clonotype came up a few times. The chain uses TRBV5-1 and TRBJ2-7; 13 nucleotides match TRBD2. The CDR3 is made up of 17 amino acids. Trimming at V came to 4 bases and at J to 2 bases, leaving 9 bases not matched to a gene. CDR1 is SGHRS and CDR2 is YFSETQ in the germline V gene. CDR3 protein: CASSTSGTSGAAYEQYF. In nucleotides, the CDR3 is TGCGCCAGCAGCACCTCCGGGACTAGCGGGGCCGCCTACGAGCAGTACTTC.

This clonotype was detected ten times or more. The gene calls are TRBV5-4 and TRBJ2-2, with 10 positions matching TRBD2. The CDR3 contains 15 residues. The ends lost 2 bases at V and 6 bases at J; junction bases unmatched: 4. Germline V gene lookup returns CDR1 SGHNT and CDR2 YYREEE (reference sequence). This chain's CDR3 is CASSFFTSGAGELFF. The CDR3 DNA is TGTGCCAGCAGCTTCTTTACTAGCGGGGCCGGGGAGCTGTTTTTT.